This entry describes one T cell receptor beta chain. TCRdb reprocessed the 5' RACE reads, keeping one entry per CDR3 protein, no DNA. The sample's table shows some 440,000 distinct CDR3 sequences. This sample is part of a study of T cells expressing NK-cell markers. Overall study context: Beta-chain profiling covered CD3+CD56+NKG2C+, CD3+CD56+NKG2C- and CD3+CD56-NKG2C+ sorted subsets.

The CDR3 runs 15 residues. Germline assignment: CDR1 LGHNA and CDR2 YNFKEQ. The sample was blood T cells: a sorted CD56 or NKG2C T cell subset, CD4+ or CD8+ T cells, or bulk PBMC T cells (not recorded which). The origin of this receptor is a woman aged 50 to 65 in good health. The gene calls are TRBV4-2 and TRBJ2-1; the D gene TCRdb calls, TRBD2, cannot be checked with no DNA. This CDR3 reads CASSSMGLTDNEQFF.